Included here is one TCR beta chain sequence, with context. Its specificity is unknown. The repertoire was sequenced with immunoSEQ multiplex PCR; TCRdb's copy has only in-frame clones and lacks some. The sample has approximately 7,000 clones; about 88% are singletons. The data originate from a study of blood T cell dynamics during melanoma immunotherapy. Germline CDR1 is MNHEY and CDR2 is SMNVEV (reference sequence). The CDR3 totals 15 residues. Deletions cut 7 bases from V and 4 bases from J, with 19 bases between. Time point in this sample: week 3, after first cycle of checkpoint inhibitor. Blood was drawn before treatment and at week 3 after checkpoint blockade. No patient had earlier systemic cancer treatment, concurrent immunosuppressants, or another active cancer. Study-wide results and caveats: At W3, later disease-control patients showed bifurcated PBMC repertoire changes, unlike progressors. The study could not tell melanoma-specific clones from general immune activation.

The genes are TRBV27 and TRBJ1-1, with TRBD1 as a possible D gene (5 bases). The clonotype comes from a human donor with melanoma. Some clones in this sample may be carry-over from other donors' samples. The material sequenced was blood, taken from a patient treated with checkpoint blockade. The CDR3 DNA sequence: TGTGCCAGCAATAGTTTAGGGGCCGGAGGCACTGAAGCTTTCTTT. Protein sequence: CASNSLGAGGTEAFF.